This is a list of T cell receptor beta chains from one sample in a study of human T cells and chemical hapten exposure. TCRdb recomputed calls from the RACE reads with MiXCR, one row per CDR3 protein. The sample holds just over 350,000 distinct CDR3 sequences, about 6% seen once. The sequencing used whole blood, collected in connection with sensitization to the hapten diphenylcyclopropenone (DPC). Receptor source: a woman under 30 with alopecia areata. Some clones in this sample may be carry-over from other donors' samples. Each CDR3 is given with its conserved first and last residue. D genes are given only for firm matches. The size entry is marked missing in some rows and otherwise reads once, few, many or a size class.

V	J	size	D	DNA	CDR3
TRBV6-2/TRBV6-3	TRBJ2-7	few	-	TGTGCCAGCAGGGAAGCGGGCGGCCGTTGGGAGCAGTACTTC	CASREAGGRWEQYF
TRBV10-2	TRBJ2-1	-	TRBD1	TGCGCCACCCACAGGGGGGACAATGAGCAGTTCTTC	CATHRGDNEQFF
TRBV20-1	TRBJ2-6	few	-	TGCAGTGCTAGGGGTAGGGCTGGGGCCAACGTCCTGACTTTC	CSARGRAGANVLTF
TRBV11-2	TRBJ1-1	many	-	TGTGCCAGCAGCTTACTGGCCTTGAACACTGAAGCTTTCTTT	CASSLLALNTEAFF
TRBV18	TRBJ1-5	many	-	TGTGCCAGCTCACCACGGGATAGCAATCAGCCCCAGCATTTT	CASSPRDSNQPQHF
TRBV4-1	TRBJ1-5	-	-	TGCGCCAGCAGCCAAGTAGGGATAGGGGGGGAAAGGCAGCCCCAGCATTTT	CASSQVGIGGERQPQHF
TRBV4-2	TRBJ1-5	many	-	TGTGCCAGCAGCCATAATACGGGGAGCAATCAGCCCCAGCATTTT	CASSHNTGSNQPQHF
TRBV4-1	TRBJ1-1	many	-	TGCGCCAGCAGCCAAACCGGGACGCGCACTGAAGCTTTCTTT	CASSQTGTRTEAFF
TRBV5-1	TRBJ2-5	many	TRBD2	TGCGCCAGCAGCTTGGTGGCGGGGGGAGTTCGAGAGACCCAGTACTTC	CASSLVAGGVRETQYF
TRBV4-3	TRBJ2-5	few	-	TGCGCCAGCAGCCAAGATTACTCGGAGACCCAGTACTTC	CASSQDYSETQYF
TRBV5-1	TRBJ2-7	many	-	TGCGCCAGCAGCTTGGCTGGGCGAGCCTACGAGCAGTACTTC	CASSLAGRAYEQYF
TRBV7-2	TRBJ1-5	-	TRBD1	TGTGCCAGCAGCAACGACAGGGGCAATCAGCCCCAGCATTTT	CASSNDRGNQPQHF
TRBV7-3	TRBJ1-2	few	TRBD1	TGTGCCAGCAGCTTAGAGGGGACAGCCTCTAACTATGGCTACACCTTC	CASSLEGTASNYGYTF
TRBV4-3	TRBJ1-5	-	-	TGCGCCAGCAGCCAAGATTGGGGACAACTGAGGCCCCAGCATTTT	CASSQDWGQLRPQHF
TRBV6-6	TRBJ2-3	many	-	TGTGCCACGCGGGGTTCCACAGATACGCAGTATTTT	CATRGSTDTQYF
TRBV4-2	TRBJ1-5	many	-	TGTGCCAGCAGCCAAGATTTGAGCCAAGGGGGCAATCAGCCCCAGCATTTT	CASSQDLSQGGNQPQHF
TRBV4-2	TRBJ1-2	many	-	TGTGCCAGCAGCCAAGATGATCCCCCGATAAACTATGGCTACACCTTC	CASSQDDPPINYGYTF
TRBV28	TRBJ1-1	many	TRBD1	TGTGCCAGCAGTCCAACAGGGGCCCCGAACACTGAAGCTTTCTTT	CASSPTGAPNTEAFF
TRBV15	TRBJ1-4	many	-	TGTGCCACCAGCAGACACCGGGATCTTACTAATGAAAAACTGTTTTTT	CATSRHRDLTNEKLFF
TRBV10-3	TRBJ1-1	-	-	TGTGCCATAAGGGCCAACACTGAAGCTTTCTTT	CAIRANTEAFF
TRBV10-3	TRBJ1-2	few	-	TGTGCCATCAGTGCTGGGGGGGGCACCTTAAGCTATGGCTACACCTTC	CAISAGGGTLSYGYTF
TRBV5-1	TRBJ2-2	-	TRBD1	TGCGCCAGCAAGCCTGGGACAGTGAACACCGGGGAGCTGTTTTTT	CASKPGTVNTGELFF
TRBV20-1	TRBJ1-1	many	-	TGCAGTGCGAAAGGGGGACAACCTAACACTGAAGCTTTCTTT	CSAKGGQPNTEAFF
TRBV6-6	TRBJ1-5	-	-	TGTGCCAGCAGTCCAGGGGTCGCCGCGACCCAGCATTTT	CASSPGVAATQHF
TRBV7-9	TRBJ1-1	many	TRBD1	TGTGCCAGCAGTTCTCCTGGGACAGGGGGCACTGAAGCTTTCTTT	CASSSPGTGGTEAFF
TRBV5-1	TRBJ1-6	many	-	TGCGCCAGCAGCTTGGGGCGGAGAGGAACCTATAATTCACCCCTCCACTTT	CASSLGRRGTYNSPLHF
TRBV5-1	TRBJ1-6	-	-	TGCGCCAGCGGGAGGGGTCCGATTAATTCACCCCTCCACTTT	CASGRGPINSPLHF
TRBV20-1	TRBJ2-3	few	-	TGCAGTGCTAGAGAGGGATTCGTTGGCACAGATACGCAGTATTTT	CSAREGFVGTDTQYF
TRBV20-1	TRBJ2-3	many	-	TGCAGTGGCCAAATCACAGATACGCAGTATTTT	CSGQITDTQYF
TRBV10-3	TRBJ2-3	-	-	TGTGCCATCACCGGCGGAGATACGCAGTATTTT	CAITGGDTQYF
TRBV5-1	TRBJ2-6	few	-	TGCGCCAGCTCCCCGGGCCTTGCCTCTGGGGCCAACGTCCTGACTTTC	CASSPGLASGANVLTF
TRBV5-6	TRBJ2-6	-	TRBD1	TGTGCCAGCAGCTTGAAGCAGGGGGCGATTTTTTTGAGCTCTGGGGCCAACGTCCTGACTTTC	CASSLKQGAIFLSSGANVLTF